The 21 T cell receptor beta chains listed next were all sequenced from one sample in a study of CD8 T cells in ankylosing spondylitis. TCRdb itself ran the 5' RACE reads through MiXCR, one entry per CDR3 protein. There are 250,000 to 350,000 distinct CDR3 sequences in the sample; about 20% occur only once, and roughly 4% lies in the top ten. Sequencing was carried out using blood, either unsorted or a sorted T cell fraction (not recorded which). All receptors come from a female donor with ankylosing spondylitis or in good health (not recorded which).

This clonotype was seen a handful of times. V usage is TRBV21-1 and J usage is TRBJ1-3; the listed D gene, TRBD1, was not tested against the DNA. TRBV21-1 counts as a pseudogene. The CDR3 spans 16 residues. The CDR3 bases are TGTGCCAGCAGCAGGGACGGCGCCCACTCTGGAAACACCATATATTTT. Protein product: CASSRDGAHSGNTIYF.

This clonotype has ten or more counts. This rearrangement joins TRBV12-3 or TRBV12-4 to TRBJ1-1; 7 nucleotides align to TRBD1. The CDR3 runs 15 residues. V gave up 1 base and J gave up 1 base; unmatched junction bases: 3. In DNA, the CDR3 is TGTGCCAGCAGTTTAGGGGGACAGACGAACACTGAAGCTTTCTTT. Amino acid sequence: CASSLGGQTNTEAFF.

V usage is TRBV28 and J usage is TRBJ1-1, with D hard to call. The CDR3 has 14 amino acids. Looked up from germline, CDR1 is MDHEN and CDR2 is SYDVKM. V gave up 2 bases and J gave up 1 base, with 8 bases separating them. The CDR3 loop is CASSLRRQNTEAFF. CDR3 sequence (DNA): TGTGCCAGCAGTTTAAGGCGGCAGAACACTGAAGCTTTCTTT. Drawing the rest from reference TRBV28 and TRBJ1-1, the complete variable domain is DVKVTQSSRYLVKRTGEKVFLECVQDMDHENMFWYRQDPGLGLRLIYFSYDVKMKEKGDIPEGYSVSREKKERFSLILESASTNQTSMYLCASSLRRQNTEAFFGQGTRLTVV.

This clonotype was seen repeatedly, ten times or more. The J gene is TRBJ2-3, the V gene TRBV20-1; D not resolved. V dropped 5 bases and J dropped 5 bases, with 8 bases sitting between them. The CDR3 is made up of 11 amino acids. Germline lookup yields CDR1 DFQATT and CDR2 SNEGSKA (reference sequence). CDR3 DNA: TGCAGTGCTTCGCCCGGAGATACGCAGTATTTT. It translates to CSASPGDTQYF.

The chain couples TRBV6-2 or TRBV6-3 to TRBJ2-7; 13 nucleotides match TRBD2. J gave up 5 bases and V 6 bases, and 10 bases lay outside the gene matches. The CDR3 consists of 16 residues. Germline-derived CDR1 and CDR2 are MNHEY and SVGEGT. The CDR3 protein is CASSPEVGLAGDEQYF. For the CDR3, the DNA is TGTGCCAGCAGCCCCGAGGTCGGACTAGCGGGAGACGAGCAGTACTTC.

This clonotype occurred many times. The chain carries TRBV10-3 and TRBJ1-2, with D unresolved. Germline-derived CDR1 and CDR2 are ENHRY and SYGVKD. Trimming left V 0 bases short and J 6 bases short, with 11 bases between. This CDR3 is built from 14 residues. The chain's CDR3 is CAISESEGKDGYTF. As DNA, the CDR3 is TGTGCCATCAGTGAGTCGGAGGGTAAGGATGGCTACACCTTC.

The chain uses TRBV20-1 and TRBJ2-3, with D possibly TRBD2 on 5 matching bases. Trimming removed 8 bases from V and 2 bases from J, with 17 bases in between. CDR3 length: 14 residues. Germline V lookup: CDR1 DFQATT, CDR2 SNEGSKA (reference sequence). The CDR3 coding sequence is TGCAGTTCCCCCGGCGGGTCGGTCACAGATACGCAGTATTTT. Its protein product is CSSPGGSVTDTQYF.

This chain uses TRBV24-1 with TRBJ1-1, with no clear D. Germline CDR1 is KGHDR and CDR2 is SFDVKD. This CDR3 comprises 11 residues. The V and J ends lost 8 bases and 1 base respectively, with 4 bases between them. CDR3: CATTQNTEAFF. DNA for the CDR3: TGTGCCACCACACAGAACACTGAAGCTTTCTTT.

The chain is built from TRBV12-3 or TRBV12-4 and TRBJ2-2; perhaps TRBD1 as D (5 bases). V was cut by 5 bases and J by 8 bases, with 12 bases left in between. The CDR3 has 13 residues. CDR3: CASSKGSVGELFF. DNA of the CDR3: TGTGCCAGCAGTAAGGGGTCGGTGGGGGAGCTGTTTTTT.

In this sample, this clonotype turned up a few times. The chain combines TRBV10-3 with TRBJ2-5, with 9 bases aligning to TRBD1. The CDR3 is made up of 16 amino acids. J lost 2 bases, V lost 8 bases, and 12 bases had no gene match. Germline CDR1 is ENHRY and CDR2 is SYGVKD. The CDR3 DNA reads TGTGCCATCGCACAGGGGGCAATCGGGGAACAAGAGACCCAGTACTTC. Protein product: CAIAQGAIGEQETQYF.

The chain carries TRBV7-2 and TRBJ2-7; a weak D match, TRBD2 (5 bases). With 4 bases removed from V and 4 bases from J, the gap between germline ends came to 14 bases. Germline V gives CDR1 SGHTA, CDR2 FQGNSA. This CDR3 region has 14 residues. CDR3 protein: CASSSPPTGYEQYF. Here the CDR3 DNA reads TGTGCCAGCAGCTCTCCCCCGACGGGGTACGAGCAGTACTTC. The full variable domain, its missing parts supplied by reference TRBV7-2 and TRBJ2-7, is GAGVSQSPSNKVTEKGKDVELRCDPISGHTALYWYRQSLGQGLEFLIYFQGNSAPDKSGLPSDRFSAERTGGSVSTLTIQRTQQEDSAVYLCASSSPPTGYEQYFGPGTRLTVT.

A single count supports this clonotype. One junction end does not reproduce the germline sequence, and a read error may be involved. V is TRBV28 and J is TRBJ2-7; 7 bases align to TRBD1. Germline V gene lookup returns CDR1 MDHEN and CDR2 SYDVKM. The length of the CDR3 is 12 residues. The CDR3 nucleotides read TGTGCCAGCAGTTCCGGGGACAGTTCCCCGCACTTC. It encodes CASSSGDSSPHF.

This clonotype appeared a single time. CDR3 amino acids: CASSGRDRGEETQYF. The CDR3, as DNA: TGCGCCAGCAGTGGCCGGGACAGGGGGGAAGAGACCCAGTACTTC. The chain has TRBV10-2 and TRBJ2-5; the match to TRBD1 covers 11 bases. The germline V gene has CDR1 WSHSY and CDR2 SAAADI. The CDR3 loop spans 15 amino acids. Trimming cost V 4 bases and J 3 bases; bases outside gene matches: 4.

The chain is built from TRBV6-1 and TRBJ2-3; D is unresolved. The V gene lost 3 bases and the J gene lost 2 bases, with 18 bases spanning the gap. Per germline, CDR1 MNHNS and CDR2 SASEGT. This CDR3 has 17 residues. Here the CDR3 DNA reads TGTGCCAGCAGTGAGAGACACACCGTAGAAATCACAGATACGCAGTATTTT. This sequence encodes CASSERHTVEITDTQYF.

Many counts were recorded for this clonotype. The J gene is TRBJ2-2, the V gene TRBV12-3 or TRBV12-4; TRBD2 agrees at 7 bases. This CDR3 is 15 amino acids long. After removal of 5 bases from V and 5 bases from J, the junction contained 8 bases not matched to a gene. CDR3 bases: TGTGCCAGCAGTCGCCATGGCGGGGGAACCGGGGAGCTGTTTTTT. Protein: CASSRHGGGTGELFF.

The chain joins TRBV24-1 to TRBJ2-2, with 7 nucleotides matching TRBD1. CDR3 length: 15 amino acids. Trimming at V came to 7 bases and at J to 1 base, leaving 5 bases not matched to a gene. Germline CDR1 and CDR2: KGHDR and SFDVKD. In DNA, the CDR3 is TGTGCCACCAGAGGGACAGCCGAGAACACCGGGGAGCTGTTTTTT. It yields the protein CATRGTAENTGELFF.

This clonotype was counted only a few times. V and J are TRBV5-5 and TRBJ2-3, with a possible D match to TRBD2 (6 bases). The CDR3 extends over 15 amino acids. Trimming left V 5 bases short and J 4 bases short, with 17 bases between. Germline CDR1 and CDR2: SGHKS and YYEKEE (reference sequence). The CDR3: CASRPVLAGPDTQYF. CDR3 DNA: TGTGCCAGCAGACCGGTCTTGGCGGGACCAGATACGCAGTATTTT.

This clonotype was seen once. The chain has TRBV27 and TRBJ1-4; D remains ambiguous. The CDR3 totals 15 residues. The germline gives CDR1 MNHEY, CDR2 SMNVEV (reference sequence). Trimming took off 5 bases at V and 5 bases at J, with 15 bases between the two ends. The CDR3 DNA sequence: TGTGCCAGCAGTAGCCGGGCCCACGGAAATGAAAAACTGTTTTTT. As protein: CASSSRAHGNEKLFF.

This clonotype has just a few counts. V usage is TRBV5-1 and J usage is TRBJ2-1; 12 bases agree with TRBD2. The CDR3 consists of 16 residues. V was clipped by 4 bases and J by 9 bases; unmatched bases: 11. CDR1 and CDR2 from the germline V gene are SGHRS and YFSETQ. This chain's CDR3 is CASSPSLAGGQGEQFF. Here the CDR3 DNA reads TGCGCCAGCAGCCCCTCTCTAGCGGGAGGGCAAGGTGAGCAGTTCTTC.

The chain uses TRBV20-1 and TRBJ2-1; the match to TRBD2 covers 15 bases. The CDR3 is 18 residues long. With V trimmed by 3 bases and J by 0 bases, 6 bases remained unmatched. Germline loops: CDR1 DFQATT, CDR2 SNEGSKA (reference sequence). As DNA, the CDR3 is TGCAGTGCTAGGCCGGGACTAGCGGGAGGACACTCCTACAATGAGCAGTTCTTC. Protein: CSARPGLAGGHSYNEQFF.

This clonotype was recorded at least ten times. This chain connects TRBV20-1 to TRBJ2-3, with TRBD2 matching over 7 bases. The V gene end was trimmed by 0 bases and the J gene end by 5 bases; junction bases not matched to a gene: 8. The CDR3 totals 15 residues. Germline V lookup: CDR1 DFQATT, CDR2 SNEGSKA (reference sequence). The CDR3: CSARDPAGRKDTQYF. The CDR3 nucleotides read TGCAGTGCTAGAGATCCAGCGGGAAGGAAAGATACGCAGTATTTT.